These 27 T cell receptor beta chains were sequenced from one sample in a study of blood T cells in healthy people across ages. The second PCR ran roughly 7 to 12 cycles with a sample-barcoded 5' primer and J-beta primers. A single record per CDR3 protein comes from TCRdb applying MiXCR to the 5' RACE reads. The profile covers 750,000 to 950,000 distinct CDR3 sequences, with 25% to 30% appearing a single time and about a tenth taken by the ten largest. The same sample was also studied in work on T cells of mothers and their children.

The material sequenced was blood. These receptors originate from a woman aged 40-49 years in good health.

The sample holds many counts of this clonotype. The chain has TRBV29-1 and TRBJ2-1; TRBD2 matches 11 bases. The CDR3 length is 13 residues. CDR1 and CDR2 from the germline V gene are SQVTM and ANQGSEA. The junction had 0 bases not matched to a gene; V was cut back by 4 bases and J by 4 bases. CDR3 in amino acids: CSVASGGYNEQFF. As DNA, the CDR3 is TGCAGCGTTGCTAGCGGGGGGTACAATGAGCAGTTCTTC.

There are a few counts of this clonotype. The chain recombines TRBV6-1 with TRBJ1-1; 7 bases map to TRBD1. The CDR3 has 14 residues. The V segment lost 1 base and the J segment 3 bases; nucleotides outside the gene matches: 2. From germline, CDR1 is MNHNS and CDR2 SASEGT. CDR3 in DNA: TGTGCCAGCAGTGAAGACAGGGGAGACACTGAAGCTTTCTTT. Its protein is CASSEDRGDTEAFF.

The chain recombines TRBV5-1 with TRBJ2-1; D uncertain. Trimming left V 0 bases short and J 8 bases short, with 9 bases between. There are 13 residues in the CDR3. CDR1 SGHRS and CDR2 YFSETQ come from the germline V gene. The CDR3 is CASSLAEVDEQFF. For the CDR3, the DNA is TGCGCCAGCAGCTTGGCCGAGGTAGATGAGCAGTTCTTC.

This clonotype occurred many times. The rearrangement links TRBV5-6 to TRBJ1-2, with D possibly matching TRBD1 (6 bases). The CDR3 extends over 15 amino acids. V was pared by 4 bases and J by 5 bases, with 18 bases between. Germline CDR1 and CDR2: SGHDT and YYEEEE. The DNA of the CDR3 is TGTGCCAGCAGCACGATTACAGGGAGATCGTATGGCTACACCTTC. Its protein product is CASSTITGRSYGYTF.

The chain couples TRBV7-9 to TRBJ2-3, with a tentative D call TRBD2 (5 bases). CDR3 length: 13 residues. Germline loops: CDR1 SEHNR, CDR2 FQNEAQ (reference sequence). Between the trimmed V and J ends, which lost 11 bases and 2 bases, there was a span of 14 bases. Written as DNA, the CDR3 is TGTGCCCGCGGGCATCTCCCCACAGATACGCAGTATTTT. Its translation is CARGHLPTDTQYF.

CDR3 coding DNA: TGTGCCAGTAGGATATCACAGGGGGGGAACACTGAAGCTTTCTTT. It yields the protein CASRISQGGNTEAFF. The gene calls are TRBV19 and TRBJ1-1, with 8 bases lining up with TRBD1. The CDR3 has 15 amino acids. Germline CDR1 is LNHDA and CDR2 is SQIVND (reference sequence). The J segment lost 1 base and the V segment lost 6 bases, leaving 7 bases of the junction unmatched.

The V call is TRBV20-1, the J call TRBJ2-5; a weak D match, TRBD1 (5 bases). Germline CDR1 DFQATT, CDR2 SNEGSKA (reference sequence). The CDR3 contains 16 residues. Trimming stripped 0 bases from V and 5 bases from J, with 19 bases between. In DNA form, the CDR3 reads TGCAGTGCTAGAGAAGCCAGGGTTATCTATGTGGAGACCCAGTACTTC. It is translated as CSAREARVIYVETQYF.

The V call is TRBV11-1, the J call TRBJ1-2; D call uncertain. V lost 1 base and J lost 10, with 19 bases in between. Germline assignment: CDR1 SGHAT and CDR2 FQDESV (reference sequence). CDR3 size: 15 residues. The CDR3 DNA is TGTGCCAGCAGCTTAGGGGAGCTGGACCGCGTTGACTACACCTTC. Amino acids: CASSLGELDRVDYTF.

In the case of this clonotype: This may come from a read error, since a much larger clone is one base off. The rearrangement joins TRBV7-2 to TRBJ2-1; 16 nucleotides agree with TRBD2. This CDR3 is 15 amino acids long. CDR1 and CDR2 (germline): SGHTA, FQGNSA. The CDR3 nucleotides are TGTGCCAGCAGCCCGGGACTAGCGGGGGGGCTTGAGCATTTCTTC. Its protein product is CASSPGLAGGLEHFF. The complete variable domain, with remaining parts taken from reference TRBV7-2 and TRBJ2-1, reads GAGVSQSPSNKVTEKGKDVELRCDPISGHTALYWYRQSLGQGLEFLIYFQGNSAPDKSGLPSDRFSAERTGGSVSTLTIQRTQQEDSAVYLCASSPGLAGGLEHFFGPGTRLTVL.

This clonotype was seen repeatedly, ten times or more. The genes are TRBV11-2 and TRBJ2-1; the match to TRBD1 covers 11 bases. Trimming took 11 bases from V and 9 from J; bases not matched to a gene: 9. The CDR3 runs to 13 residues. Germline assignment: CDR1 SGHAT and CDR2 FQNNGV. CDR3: CAAGTGGGGEQFF. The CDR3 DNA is TGTGCCGCCGGGACAGGGGGAGGAGGTGAGCAGTTCTTC.

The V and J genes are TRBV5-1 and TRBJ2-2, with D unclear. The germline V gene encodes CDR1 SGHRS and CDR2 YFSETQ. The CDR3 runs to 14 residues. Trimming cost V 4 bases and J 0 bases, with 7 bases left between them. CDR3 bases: TGCGCCAGCAGCCACGACTCGAACACCGGGGAGCTGTTTTTT. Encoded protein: CASSHDSNTGELFF.

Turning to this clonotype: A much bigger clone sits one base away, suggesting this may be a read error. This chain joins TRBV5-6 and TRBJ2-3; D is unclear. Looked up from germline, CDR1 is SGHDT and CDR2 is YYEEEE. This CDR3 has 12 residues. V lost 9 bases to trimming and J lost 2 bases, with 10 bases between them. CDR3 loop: CATKGHTDTQYF. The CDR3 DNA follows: TGTGCCACGAAGGGCCACACAGATACGCAGTATTTT.

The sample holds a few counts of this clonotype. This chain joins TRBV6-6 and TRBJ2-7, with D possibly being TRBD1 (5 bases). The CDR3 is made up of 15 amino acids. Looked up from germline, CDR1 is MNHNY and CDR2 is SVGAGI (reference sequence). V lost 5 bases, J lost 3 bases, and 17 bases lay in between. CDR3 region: CASSPDTPEIYEQYF. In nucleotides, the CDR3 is TGTGCCAGCAGTCCGGACACTCCAGAAATCTACGAGCAGTACTTC.

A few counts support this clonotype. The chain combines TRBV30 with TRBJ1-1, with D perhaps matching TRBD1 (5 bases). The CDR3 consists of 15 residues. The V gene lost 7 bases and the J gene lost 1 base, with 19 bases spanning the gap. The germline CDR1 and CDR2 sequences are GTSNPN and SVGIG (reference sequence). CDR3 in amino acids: CAFFPRQRPNTEAFF. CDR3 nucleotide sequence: TGTGCCTTCTTTCCCCGACAGAGACCGAACACTGAAGCTTTCTTT.

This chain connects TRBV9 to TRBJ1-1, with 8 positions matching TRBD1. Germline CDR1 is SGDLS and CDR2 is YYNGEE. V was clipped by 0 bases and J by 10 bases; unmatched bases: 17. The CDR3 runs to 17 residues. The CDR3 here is CASSVDPSGTGQGGAFF. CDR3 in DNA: TGTGCCAGCAGCGTAGACCCCTCCGGGACAGGCCAAGGCGGAGCTTTCTTT.

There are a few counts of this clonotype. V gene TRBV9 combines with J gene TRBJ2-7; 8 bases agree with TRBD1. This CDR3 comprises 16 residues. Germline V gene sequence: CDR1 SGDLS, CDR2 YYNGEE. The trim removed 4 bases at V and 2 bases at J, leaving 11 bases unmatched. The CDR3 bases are TGTGCCAGCAGCCAAGCCGGGACAGGCCTAACCTACGAGCAGTACTTC. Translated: CASSQAGTGLTYEQYF.

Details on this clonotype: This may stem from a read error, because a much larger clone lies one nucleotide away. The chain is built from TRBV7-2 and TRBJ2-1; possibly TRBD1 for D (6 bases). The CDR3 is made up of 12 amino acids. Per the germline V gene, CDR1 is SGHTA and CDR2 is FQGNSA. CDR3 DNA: TGTGCCAGCTCACAGGGATCCAATGAGCAGCTCTTC. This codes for CASSQGSNEQLF.

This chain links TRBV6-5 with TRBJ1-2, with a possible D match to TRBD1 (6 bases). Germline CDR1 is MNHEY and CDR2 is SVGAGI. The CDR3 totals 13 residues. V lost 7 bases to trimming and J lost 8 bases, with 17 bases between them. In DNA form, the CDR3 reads TGTGCCAGCACCGAGAGGGGGACGGGGGGCTACACCTTC. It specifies CASTERGTGGYTF.

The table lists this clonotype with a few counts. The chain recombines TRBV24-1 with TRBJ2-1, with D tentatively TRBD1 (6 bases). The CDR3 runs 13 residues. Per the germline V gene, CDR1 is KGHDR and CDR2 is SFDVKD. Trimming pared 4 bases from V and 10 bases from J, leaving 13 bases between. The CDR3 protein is CATSDPSRGEQFF. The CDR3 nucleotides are TGTGCCACCAGTGACCCCTCAAGGGGGGAGCAGTTCTTC.

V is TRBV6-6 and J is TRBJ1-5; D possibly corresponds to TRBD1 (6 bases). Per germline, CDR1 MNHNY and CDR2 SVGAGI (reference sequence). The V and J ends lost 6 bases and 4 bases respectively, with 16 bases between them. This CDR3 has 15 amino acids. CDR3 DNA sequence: TGTGCCAGCAGCCCCAGGGGCACCGTTAATCAGCCCCAGCATTTT. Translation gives CASSPRGTVNQPQHF.

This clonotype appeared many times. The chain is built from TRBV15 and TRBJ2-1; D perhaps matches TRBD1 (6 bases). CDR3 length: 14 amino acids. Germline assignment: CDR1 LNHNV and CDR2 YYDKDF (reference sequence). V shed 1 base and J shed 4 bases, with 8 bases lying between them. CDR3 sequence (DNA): TGTGCCACCAGCAGAGCAGGGGCTTACAATGAGCAGTTCTTC. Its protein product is CATSRAGAYNEQFF.

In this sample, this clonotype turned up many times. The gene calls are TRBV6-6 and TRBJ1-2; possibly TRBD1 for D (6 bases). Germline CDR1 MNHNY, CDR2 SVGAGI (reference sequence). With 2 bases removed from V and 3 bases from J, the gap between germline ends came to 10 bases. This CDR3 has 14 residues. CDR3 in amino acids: CASSYPQGDYGYTF. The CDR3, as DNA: TGTGCCAGCAGTTACCCACAGGGTGACTATGGCTACACCTTC.

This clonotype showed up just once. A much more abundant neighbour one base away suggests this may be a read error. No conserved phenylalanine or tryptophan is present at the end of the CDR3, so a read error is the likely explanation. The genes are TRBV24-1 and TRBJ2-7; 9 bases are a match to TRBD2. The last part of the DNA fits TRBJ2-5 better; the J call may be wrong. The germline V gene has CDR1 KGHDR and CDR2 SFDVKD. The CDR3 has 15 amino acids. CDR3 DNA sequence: TGTGCCACCAGTGACCAGGGACTAGCCGGGGAGACCCAGTACTTA. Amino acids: CATSDQGLAGETQYL.

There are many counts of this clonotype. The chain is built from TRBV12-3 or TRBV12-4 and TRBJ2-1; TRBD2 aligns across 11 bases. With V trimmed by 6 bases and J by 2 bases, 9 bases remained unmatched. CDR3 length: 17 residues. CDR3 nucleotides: TGTGCCAGCAGCTCCAAACGACTAGCGGGGACCTACAATGAGCAGTTCTTC. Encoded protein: CASSSKRLAGTYNEQFF.

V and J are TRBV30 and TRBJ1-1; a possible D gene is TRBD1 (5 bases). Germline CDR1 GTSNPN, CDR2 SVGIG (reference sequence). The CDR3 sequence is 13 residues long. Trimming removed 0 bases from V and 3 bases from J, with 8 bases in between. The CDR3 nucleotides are TGTGCCTGGAGTGTACAGGAGTACACTGAAGCTTTCTTT. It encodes CAWSVQEYTEAFF.

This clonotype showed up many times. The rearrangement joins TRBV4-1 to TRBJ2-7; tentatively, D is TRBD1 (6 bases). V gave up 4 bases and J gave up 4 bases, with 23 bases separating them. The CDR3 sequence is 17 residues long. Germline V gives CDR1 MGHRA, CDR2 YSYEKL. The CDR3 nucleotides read TGCGCCAGCAGCCGTCTACCCTCGGCAGGGGTACCGTACGAGCAGTACTTC. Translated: CASSRLPSAGVPYEQYF.

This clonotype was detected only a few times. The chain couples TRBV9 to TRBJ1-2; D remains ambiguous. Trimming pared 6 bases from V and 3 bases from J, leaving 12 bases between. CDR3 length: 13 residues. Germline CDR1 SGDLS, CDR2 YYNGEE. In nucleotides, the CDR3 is TGTGCCAGCAAGGACGCCCGAGACTATGGCTACACCTTC. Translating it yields CASKDARDYGYTF.